This T cell receptor (beta chain) was identified in a study of blood T cell repertoires in COVID-19. Study context: PBMCs, B-cell-depleted T cells, or T cells provided the cDNA or gDNA that made up the material.

How the authors handled the data: Amplification of reference gene primers was used by the study to estimate nucleated cell counts. The data were produced by immunoSEQ multiplex PCR, yet TCRdb's version contains in-frame clones alone and is incomplete. The D gene and trimming were derived from the DNA, and the V and J assignments and clone size from that table. Here the sample spans 130,000 to 150,000 clones, more than 75% being singletons. The CDR3 consists of 14 residues. Germline V lookup: CDR1 SGDLS, CDR2 YYNGEE. V was clipped by 7 bases and J by 0 bases; unmatched bases: 5. The chain uses TRBV9 and TRBJ1-1; 8 positions match TRBD1. The receptor's source is a woman in her thirties or forties with acute or convalescent COVID-19. Sequenced input: peripheral blood. DNA of the CDR3: TGTGCCAGCCGCAGGGGGCTCATGAACACTGAAGCTTTCTTT. Residues: CASRRGLMNTEAFF. Together with reference TRBV9 and TRBJ1-1, the CDR3 gives the full variable domain: DSGVTQTPKHLITATGQRVTLRCSPRSGDLSVYWYQQSLDQGLQFLIQYYNGEERAKGNILERFSAQQFPDLHSELNLSSLELGDSALYFCASRRGLMNTEAFFGQGTRLTVV.